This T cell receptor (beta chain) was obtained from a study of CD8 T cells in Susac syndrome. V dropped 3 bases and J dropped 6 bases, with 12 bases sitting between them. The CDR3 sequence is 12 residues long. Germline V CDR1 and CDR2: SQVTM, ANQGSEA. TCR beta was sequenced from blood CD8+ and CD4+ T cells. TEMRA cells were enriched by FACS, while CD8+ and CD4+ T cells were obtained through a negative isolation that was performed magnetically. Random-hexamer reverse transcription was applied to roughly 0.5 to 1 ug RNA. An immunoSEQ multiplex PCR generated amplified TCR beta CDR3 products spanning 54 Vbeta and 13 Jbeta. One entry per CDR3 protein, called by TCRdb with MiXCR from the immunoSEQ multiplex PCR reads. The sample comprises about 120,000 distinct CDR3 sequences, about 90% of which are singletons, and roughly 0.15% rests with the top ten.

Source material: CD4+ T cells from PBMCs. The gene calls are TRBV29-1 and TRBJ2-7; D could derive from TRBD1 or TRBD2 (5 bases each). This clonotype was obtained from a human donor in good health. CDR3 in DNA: TGCAGCGTTGAGGGGGTTCTTGGCGAGCAGTACTTC. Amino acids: CSVEGVLGEQYF.